The subject of this entry is one TCR beta chain. These data originate in a study of blood T cell repertoires in COVID-19. Libraries were prepared by immunoSEQ multiplex PCR; TCRdb keeps only in-frame clonotypes and omits some of them. The repertoire includes under 250,000 clones, roughly 82% of them detected once, and approximately 6% sits in the top ten. CDR3 length: 18 amino acids. The V end lost 0 bases, the J end lost 2 bases, and 19 bases lay between the germline ends. Germline-derived CDR1 and CDR2 are LGHNA and YSLEER. Sequenced sample: peripheral blood. The TCR was taken from a woman older than 75 with COVID-19, enrolled during active disease. The rearrangement uses TRBV4-3 and TRBJ1-1, with D tentatively TRBD1 (6 bases). The CDR3 is CASSQDVTSGTINTEAFF. Written as DNA, the CDR3 is TGCGCCAGCAGCCAAGACGTGACTTCCGGGACAATTAACACTGAAGCTTTCTTT.